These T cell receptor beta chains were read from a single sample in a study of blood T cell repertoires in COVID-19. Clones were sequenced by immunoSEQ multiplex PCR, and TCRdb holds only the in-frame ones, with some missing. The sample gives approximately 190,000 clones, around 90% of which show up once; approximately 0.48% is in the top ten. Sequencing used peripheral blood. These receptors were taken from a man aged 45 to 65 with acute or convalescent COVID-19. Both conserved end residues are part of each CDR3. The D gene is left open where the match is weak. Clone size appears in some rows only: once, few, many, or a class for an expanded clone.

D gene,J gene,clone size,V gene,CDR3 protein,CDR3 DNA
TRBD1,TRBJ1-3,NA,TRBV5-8,CASRAEDRFSGNTIYF,TGTGCCAGCAGGGCCGAGGACAGGTTCTCTGGAAACACCATATATTTT
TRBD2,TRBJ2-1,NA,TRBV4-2,CASTHGGGDYNEQFF,TGTGCCAGCACCCACGGCGGGGGGGACTACAATGAGCAGTTCTTC
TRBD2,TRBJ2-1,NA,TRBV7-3,CASSTSGTRQGEQFF,TGTGCCAGCAGCACCTCCGGGACTAGACAAGGTGAGCAGTTCTTC
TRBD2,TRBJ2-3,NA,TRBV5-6,CASSSAGGLLTDTQYF,TGTGCCAGCAGCTCAGCGGGAGGGCTCCTCACAGATACGCAGTATTTT
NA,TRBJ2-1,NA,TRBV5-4,CASSLALPSSYNEQFF,TGTGCCAGCAGCTTGGCTCTACCGAGCTCCTACAATGAGCAGTTCTTC
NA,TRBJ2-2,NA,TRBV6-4,CASSPEGRRELFF,TGTGCCAGCAGTCCGGAGGGTCGCCGGGAGCTGTTTTTT
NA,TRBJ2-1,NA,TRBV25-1,CASSGDLTEQFF,TGTGCCAGCAGTGGGGACTTGACTGAGCAGTTCTTC
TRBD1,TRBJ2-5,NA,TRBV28,CASSLITGVETQYF,TGTGCCAGCAGTTTAATAACAGGGGTCGAGACCCAGTACTTC
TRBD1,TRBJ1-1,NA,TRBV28,CASSPQGQGNSF,TGTGCCAGCAGTCCTCAGGGACAGGGGAACTCATTT
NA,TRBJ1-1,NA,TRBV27,CASSLGGETEAFF,TGTGCCAGCAGTCTAGGGGGAGAAACTGAAGCTTTCTTT
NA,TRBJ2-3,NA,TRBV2,CASSDYNTQYF,TGTGCCAGCAGTGACTATAATACGCAGTATTTT
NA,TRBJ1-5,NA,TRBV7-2,CASSARGGDQPQHF,TGTGCCAGCAGCGCGAGAGGGGGTGATCAGCCCCAGCATTTT
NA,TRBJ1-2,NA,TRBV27,CASSLVFDSLYGYTF,TGTGCCAGCAGTTTGGTTTTCGACAGCCTCTATGGCTACACCTTC
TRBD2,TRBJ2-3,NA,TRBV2,CASSEASGYSTDTQYF,TGTGCCAGCAGTGAGGCTAGCGGGTACAGCACAGATACGCAGTATTTT
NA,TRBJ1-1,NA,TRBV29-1,CSVGEGANTEAFF,TGCAGCGTTGGAGAAGGGGCGAACACTGAAGCTTTCTTT
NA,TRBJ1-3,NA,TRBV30,CAWQGHSGNTIYF,TGTGCCTGGCAGGGACACTCTGGAAACACCATATATTTT
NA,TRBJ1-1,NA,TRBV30,CAYGAGNTEAFF,TGTGCCTACGGTGCTGGGAACACTGAAGCTTTCTTT
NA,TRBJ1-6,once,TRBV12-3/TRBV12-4,CASSRETNSPLHF,TGTGCCAGCAGCCGGGAGACTAATTCACCCCTCCACTTT
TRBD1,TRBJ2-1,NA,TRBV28,CASGHRDRAYNEQFF,TGTGCCAGCGGTCACCGGGACAGGGCCTACAATGAGCAGTTCTTC
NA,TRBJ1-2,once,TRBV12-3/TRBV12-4,CASSLRVNYGYTF,TGTGCCAGCAGTTTACGAGTTAACTATGGCTACACCTTC
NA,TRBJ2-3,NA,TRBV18,CASSPPVGGLFQYF,TGTGCCAGCTCACCACCCGTTGGCGGGCTATTTCAGTATTTT
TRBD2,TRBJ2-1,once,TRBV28,CASSFGGGNEQFF,TGTGCCAGCAGTTTTGGCGGGGGAAATGAGCAGTTCTTC
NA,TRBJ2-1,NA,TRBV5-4,CASSLHDSYNEQFF,TGTGCCAGCAGCTTGCACGACAGTTACAATGAGCAGTTCTTC
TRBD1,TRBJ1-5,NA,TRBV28,CASSTWTGGTDQPQHF,TGTGCCAGCAGTACCTGGACAGGGGGCACGGACCAGCCCCAGCATTTT
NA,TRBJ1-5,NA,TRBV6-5,CASMGQPYSNQPQHF,TGTGCCAGCATGGGACAACCTTATAGCAATCAGCCCCAGCATTTT
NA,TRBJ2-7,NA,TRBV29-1,CSVAMALSIEQYF,TGCAGCGTTGCGATGGCTCTTTCGATCGAGCAGTACTTC
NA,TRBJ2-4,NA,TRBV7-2,CASSLSPPSLSERRYF,TGTGCCAGCAGCCTCTCCCCCCCGAGCCTAAGCGAACGTCGATACTTC
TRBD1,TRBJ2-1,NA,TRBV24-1,CATSDLGQGGHNEQFF,TGTGCCACCAGTGATTTGGGACAGGGGGGACACAATGAGCAGTTCTTC
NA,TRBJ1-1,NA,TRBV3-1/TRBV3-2,CASSQDLVNTEAFF,TGTGCCAGCAGCCAAGATCTAGTGAACACTGAAGCTTTCTTT
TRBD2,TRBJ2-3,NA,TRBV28,CASSPPLTSGRAKDTQYF,TGTGCCAGCAGTCCGCCCCTGACTAGCGGGAGGGCCAAAGATACGCAGTATTTT
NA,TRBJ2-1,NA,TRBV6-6,CASSSGGQLNEQFF,TGTGCCAGCAGTTCCGGGGGACAGCTTAATGAGCAGTTCTTC
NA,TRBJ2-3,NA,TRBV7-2,CASSPVRRGPGTDTQYF,TGTGCCAGCAGCCCTGTGCGGCGGGGACCCGGCACAGATACGCAGTATTTT
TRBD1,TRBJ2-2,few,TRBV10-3,CAISESPGTGGNTGELFF,TGTGCCATCAGTGAGTCGCCCGGGACAGGGGGCAACACCGGGGAGCTGTTTTTT
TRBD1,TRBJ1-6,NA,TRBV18,CASSPGTGDSPLHF,TGTGCCAGCTCCCCCGGGACAGGGGATTCACCCCTCCACTTT
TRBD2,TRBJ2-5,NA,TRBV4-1,CASSQEATSGSLKTQYF,TGCGCCAGCAGCCAAGAAGCAACTAGCGGGAGCTTAAAGACCCAGTACTTC
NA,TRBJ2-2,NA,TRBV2,CASIGGTNTGELFF,TGTGCCAGCATCGGGGGTACGAACACCGGGGAGCTGTTTTTT